The TCR beta chain described here comes from a study of blood T cell repertoires in COVID-19. Whole-study context: Both acute and convalescent COVID-19 samples were obtained from the United States, Italy and Spain.

Authors' data handling: Nucleated cell counts were estimated from reference gene primer amplification. Assay: immunoSEQ multiplex PCR; the TCRdb copy retains only in-frame clones and omits some. The DNA gave D and trimming, while V, J and clone size come from that table. The table includes hundreds of thousands of clones, 87% detected once. CDR3 length equals 14 residues. V lost 8 bases to trimming and J lost 1 base, with 12 bases between them. CDR1 and CDR2 from the germline V gene are MGHDK and SYGVNS. The V and J genes are TRBV25-1 and TRBJ1-5; D might be TRBD1 (5 bases). The sample taken for sequencing was peripheral blood. The TCR originated in a young woman who had recovered from COVID-19. The CDR3 region has the DNA TGTGCCAGCTCTACGGAGGGGAGCAATCAGCCCCAGCATTTT. Encoded protein: CASSTEGSNQPQHF. The full variable domain, rest sourced from reference TRBV25-1 and TRBJ1-5, is EADIYQTPRYLVIGTGKKITLECSQTMGHDKMYWYQQDPGMELHLIHYSYGVNSTEKGDLSSESTVSRIRTEHFPLTLESARPSHTSQYLCASSTEGSNQPQHFGDGTRLSIL.